This passage covers 21 T cell receptor beta chains from one sample sequenced in a study of identical twins. Each CDR3 protein is one row after TCRdb ran MiXCR on the 5' RACE reads. The table has about 240,000 distinct CDR3 sequences, roughly 10% seen once. The sample taken for sequencing was memory T cells sorted from blood. The receptors originated from a man aged 45-60 years in good health.

The chain joins TRBV4-3 to TRBJ2-5, with D perhaps TRBD1 or TRBD2 (6 bases each). The CDR3 runs 14 residues. The V end lost 2 bases, the J end lost 5 bases, and 12 bases lay between the germline ends. CDR1 and CDR2 from the germline V gene are LGHNA and YSLEER. In nucleotides, the CDR3 is TGCGCCAGCAGCCAAACACAGGGAGGCGAGACCCAGTACTTC. This sequence encodes CASSQTQGGETQYF.

This clonotype was detected many times. Written as DNA, the CDR3 is TGCGCCAGCAGCCAGCTCGAACAGGGGGGCTCTGGGGCCAACGTCCTGACTTTC. Its protein product is CASSQLEQGGSGANVLTF. This chain connects TRBV4-1 to TRBJ2-6; 8 bases align to TRBD1. Trimming at V came to 3 bases and at J to 0 bases, leaving 7 bases not matched to a gene. This CDR3 contains 18 residues. Looked up from germline, CDR1 is MGHRA and CDR2 is YSYEKL.

The rearrangement uses TRBV11-2 and TRBJ2-6; no clear D gene. The germline gives CDR1 SGHAT, CDR2 FQNNGV. V lost 5 bases, J lost 0 bases, and 14 bases lay in between. This CDR3 spans 17 amino acids. The DNA of the CDR3 is TGTGCCAGCAGCATCCTCGTCTCGCTCTCTGGGGCCAACGTCCTGACTTTC. Translating gives CASSILVSLSGANVLTF. The variable domain in full, with the rest retrieved from reference TRBV11-2 and TRBJ2-6, is EAGVAQSPRYKIIEKRQSVAFWCNPISGHATLYWYQQILGQGPKLLIQFQNNGVVDDSQLPKDRFSAERLKGVDSTLKIQPAKLEDSAVYLCASSILVSLSGANVLTFGAGSRLTVL.

This clonotype was picked up many times. The chain is built from TRBV28 and TRBJ2-2; tentatively, D is TRBD1 (6 bases). Germline values: CDR1 MDHEN, CDR2 SYDVKM. Between the trimmed V and J ends, which lost 3 bases and 3 bases, there was a span of 11 bases. The CDR3 has 15 residues. The CDR3 region has the DNA TGTGCCAGCAGTTTCGCTACAGGGTACACCGGGGAGCTGTTTTTT. Amino acids: CASSFATGYTGELFF.

The J gene is TRBJ2-2, the V gene TRBV7-4; 12 bases map to TRBD2. J gave up 5 bases and V 3 bases, and 10 bases lay outside the gene matches. Per the germline V gene, CDR1 is SGHVT and CDR2 is SQSDAQ. The CDR3 runs to 18 residues. The CDR3 here is CASSLDPGTSGRTGELFF. CDR3 coding DNA: TGTGCCAGCAGCTTGGACCCCGGGACTAGCGGGCGAACCGGGGAGCTGTTTTTT.

This clonotype was observed many times. V is TRBV11-1 and J is TRBJ2-7; D perhaps matches TRBD1 (5 bases). Germline loops: CDR1 SGHAT, CDR2 FQDESV (reference sequence). The CDR3 length is 15 residues. Trimming took 2 bases from V and 3 from J, leaving 14 bases between them. The CDR3 sequence: CASSLSDSADYEQYF. The CDR3 nucleotides read TGTGCCAGCAGCTTATCAGACAGTGCCGACTACGAGCAGTACTTC.

The rearrangement joins TRBV2 to TRBJ2-3, with D tentatively TRBD2 (5 bases). The CDR3 consists of 14 residues. V lost 7 bases to trimming and J lost 0 bases, with 11 bases between them. CDR1 SNHLY and CDR2 FYNNEI come from the germline V gene. Here the CDR3 reads CASNDQRSTDTQYF. As DNA, the CDR3 is TGTGCCAGCAATGACCAGCGGAGCACAGATACGCAGTATTTT.

The chain joins TRBV19 to TRBJ2-3, with TRBD1 matching 7 bases. The CDR3 extends over 13 amino acids. The V segment lost 7 bases and the J segment 3 bases; nucleotides outside the gene matches: 4. The V gene's germline CDR1 is LNHDA and CDR2 SQIVND (reference sequence). The CDR3 DNA sequence: TGTGCCAGTAAACCACAGGGGACAGATACGCAGTATTTT. Protein sequence: CASKPQGTDTQYF.

This clonotype has ten or more counts. The chain has TRBV20-1 and TRBJ1-4, with D unresolved. CDR1 is DFQATT, CDR2 SNEGSKA, per germline (reference sequence). Trimming took 6 bases from V and 2 from J, leaving 10 bases between them. The CDR3 runs 13 residues. As DNA, the CDR3 is TGCAGTGCCTCCGGGAGTACTAATGAAAAACTGTTTTTT. It translates to CSASGSTNEKLFF.

The table lists this clonotype with many counts. The chain links TRBV7-2 to TRBJ1-6; no reliable D call. Germline V gives CDR1 SGHTA, CDR2 FQGNSA. This CDR3 region has 15 residues. V was shortened by 2 bases and J by 9 bases, with 14 bases between the two germline ends. In DNA form, the CDR3 reads TGTGCCAGCAGCTTAATCCCCGGGCTCATTTCACCCCTCCACTTT. This translates into CASSLIPGLISPLHF.

This clonotype was counted a few times. This sequence joins TRBV13 and TRBJ2-3, with 10 bases fitting TRBD1. V was clipped by 2 bases and J by 3 bases; unmatched bases: 2. Germline CDR1 and CDR2: PRHDT and FYEKMQ (reference sequence). The CDR3 consists of 15 residues. DNA for the CDR3: TGTGCCAGCAGCTTAAGACAGGGGGCGACAGATACGCAGTATTTT. Amino acid sequence: CASSLRQGATDTQYF. The whole variable domain, filled in from reference TRBV13 and TRBJ2-3, reads AAGVIQSPRHLIKEKRETATLKCYPIPRHDTVYWYQQGPGQDPQFLISFYEKMQSDKGSIPDRFSAQQFSDYHSELNMSSLELGDSALYFCASSLRQGATDTQYFGPGTRLTVL.

Points on this clonotype: One end of the junction is discordant with germline, which a read error may explain. This chain uses TRBV7-3 with TRBJ2-7, with 7 bases identical to TRBD1. Germline-derived CDR1 and CDR2 are SGHTA and FQGTGA. The CDR3 runs 14 residues. The CDR3 sequence: CASSLTGLSHEQYF. CDR3 DNA: TGTGCCAGCAGCTTGACAGGGCTCTCCCACGAGCAGTACTTC.

This clonotype was detected ten times or more. The CDR3 spells CASSLLRGTDTQYF. The CDR3 coding sequence is TGTGCCAGCAGTTTATTGCGGGGCACAGATACGCAGTATTTT. The chain has TRBV28 and TRBJ2-3, with a tentative D call TRBD2 (5 bases). V shed 1 base and J shed 1 base, with 6 bases lying between them. Germline V CDR1 and CDR2: MDHEN, SYDVKM. The CDR3 is 14 amino acids.

The J gene is TRBJ2-7, the V gene TRBV4-3; D not resolved. The CDR3 runs to 15 residues. The V end was cut by 1 base, the J end by 6 bases, with 16 bases between. Germline loops: CDR1 LGHNA, CDR2 YSLEER. The CDR3 DNA is TGCGCCAGCAGCCAAGCCCCGCCCCCGGTGGGCGAGCAGTACTTC. It translates to CASSQAPPPVGEQYF.

This clonotype has only one observation. The rearrangement links TRBV12-3 or TRBV12-4 to TRBJ2-1; TRBD2 matches 8 bases. This CDR3 has 15 amino acids. Trimming removed 7 bases from V and 5 bases from J; junction bases left unmatched: 10. CDR3 sequence: CASKGIAGPHNEQFF. The CDR3 nucleotides are TGTGCCAGCAAGGGGATAGCGGGACCCCACAATGAGCAGTTCTTC.

The sample holds many counts of this clonotype. V is TRBV4-3 and J is TRBJ2-7; 9 nucleotides agree with TRBD2. Germline CDR1 LGHNA, CDR2 YSLEER. This CDR3 region has 16 residues. J gave up 4 bases and V 0 bases, and 7 bases lay outside the gene matches. The CDR3 DNA reads as TGCGCCAGCAGCCAAGATAGTCGGCTAGCGGGGTACGAGCAGTACTTC. Amino acid sequence: CASSQDSRLAGYEQYF.

In its sample, this clonotype was seen many times. The chain combines TRBV4-2 with TRBJ2-3; 10 bases map to TRBD2. Trimming at V came to 3 bases and at J to 1 base, leaving 1 base not matched to a gene. The CDR3 is 15 residues long. Germline V lookup: CDR1 LGHNA, CDR2 YNFKEQ. The CDR3 DNA reads TGTGCCAGCAGCCATGGGACTAGCGGCACAGATACGCAGTATTTT. Its translation is CASSHGTSGTDTQYF.

This clonotype was seen a handful of times. The rearrangement links TRBV27 to TRBJ2-1, with TRBD2 identical over 8 bases. CDR3 length equals 17 residues. Germline V gene lookup returns CDR1 MNHEY and CDR2 SMNVEV (reference sequence). V lost 2 bases to trimming and J lost 2 bases; unmatched junction nucleotides: 8. The CDR3 loop reads CASSLGRTGGPYNEQFF. CDR3 DNA sequence: TGTGCCAGCAGTTTAGGCCGGACGGGAGGGCCCTACAATGAGCAGTTCTTC.

Turning to this clonotype: Since a much larger clone is just one base distant, this may be a read error. The chain has TRBV9 and TRBJ2-6; D is unresolved. CDR1 is SGDLS and CDR2 is YYNGEE in the germline V gene. The CDR3 is made up of 16 amino acids. CDR3 sequence (DNA): TGTGACAGCAGCGTAGTAGTCTCCGGGGGGGCCAACGTCCTGACTTTC. Translation gives CDSSVVVSGGANVLTF.

This clonotype was detected only a few times. This chain joins TRBV28 and TRBJ2-7, with no clear D. CDR1 is MDHEN and CDR2 is SYDVKM in the germline V gene. V shed 7 bases and J shed 6 bases, with 13 bases lying between them. This CDR3 comprises 12 residues. CDR3 DNA sequence: TGTGCCAGCACCTCGGGCGCCGGCGAGCAGTACTTC. Translating it yields CASTSGAGEQYF. Complete variable domain (other parts from reference TRBV28 and TRBJ2-7): DVKVTQSSRYLVKRTGEKVFLECVQDMDHENMFWYRQDPGLGLRLIYFSYDVKMKEKGDIPEGYSVSREKKERFSLILESASTNQTSMYLCASTSGAGEQYFGPGTRLTVT.

The chain has TRBV6-2 or TRBV6-3 and TRBJ1-2; D not certain. This CDR3 is 14 amino acids long. V lost 6 bases, J lost 2 bases, and 13 bases lay in between. CDR1 MNHEY and CDR2 SVGEGT come from the germline V gene. The CDR3 sequence: CASSSNGRNYGYTF. CDR3 coding DNA: TGTGCCAGCAGCTCCAATGGACGGAACTATGGCTACACCTTC.